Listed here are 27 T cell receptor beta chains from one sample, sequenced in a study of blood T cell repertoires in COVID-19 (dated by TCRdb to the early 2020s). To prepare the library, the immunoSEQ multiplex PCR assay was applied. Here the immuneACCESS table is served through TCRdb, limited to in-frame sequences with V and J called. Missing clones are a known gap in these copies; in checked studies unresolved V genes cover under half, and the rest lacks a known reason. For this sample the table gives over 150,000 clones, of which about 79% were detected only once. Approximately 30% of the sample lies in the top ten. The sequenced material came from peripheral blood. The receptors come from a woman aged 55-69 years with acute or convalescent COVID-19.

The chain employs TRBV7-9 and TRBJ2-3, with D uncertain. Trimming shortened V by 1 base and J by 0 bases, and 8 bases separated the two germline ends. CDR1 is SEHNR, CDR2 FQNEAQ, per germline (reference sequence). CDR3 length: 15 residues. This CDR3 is CASSLVQISTDTQYF. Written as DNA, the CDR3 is TGTGCCAGCAGCTTAGTCCAAATTAGCACAGATACGCAGTATTTT.

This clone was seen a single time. The CDR3 DNA follows: TGTGCCTGGAGTCGGGACAATTATTCACCCCTCCACTTT. Translating it yields CAWSRDNYSPLHF. V and J are TRBV30 and TRBJ1-6; D possibly corresponds to TRBD1 (6 bases). This CDR3 has 13 amino acids. CDR1 is GTSNPN and CDR2 is SVGIG in the germline V gene (reference sequence). Trimming removed 2 bases at V and 8 bases at J, with 10 bases between.

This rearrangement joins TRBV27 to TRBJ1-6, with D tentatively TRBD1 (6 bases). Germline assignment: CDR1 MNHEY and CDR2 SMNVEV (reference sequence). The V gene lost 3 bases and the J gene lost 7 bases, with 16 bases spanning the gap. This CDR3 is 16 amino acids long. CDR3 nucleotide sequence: TGTGCCAGCAGTTTTAGCAGGGGCGCGCAAAATTCACCCCTCCACTTT. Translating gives CASSFSRGAQNSPLHF.

The CDR3 reads CASSPLDSTGNTIYF. The DNA for the CDR3 is TGTGCCAGCTCACCTCTGGACAGTACTGGAAACACCATATATTTT. The V call is TRBV18, the J call TRBJ1-3; tentatively, D is TRBD1 (6 bases). Trimming took off 3 bases at V and 2 bases at J, with 11 bases between the two ends. The CDR3 consists of 15 residues. Germline V gene data show CDR1 as KGHSH and CDR2 as LQKENI.

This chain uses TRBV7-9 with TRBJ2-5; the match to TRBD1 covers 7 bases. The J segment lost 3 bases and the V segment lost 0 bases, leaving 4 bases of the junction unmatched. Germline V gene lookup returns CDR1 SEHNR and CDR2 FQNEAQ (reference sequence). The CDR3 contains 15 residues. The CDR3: CASSLARTGEETQYF. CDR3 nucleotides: TGTGCCAGCAGCTTAGCGCGAACAGGGGAAGAGACCCAGTACTTC.

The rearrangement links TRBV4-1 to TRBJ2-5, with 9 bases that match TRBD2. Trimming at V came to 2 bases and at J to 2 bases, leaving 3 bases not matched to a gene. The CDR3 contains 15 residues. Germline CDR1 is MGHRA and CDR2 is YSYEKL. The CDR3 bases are TGCGCCAGCAGCCAATTAAGCGGGGGGCAAGAGACCCAGTACTTC. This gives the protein CASSQLSGGQETQYF.

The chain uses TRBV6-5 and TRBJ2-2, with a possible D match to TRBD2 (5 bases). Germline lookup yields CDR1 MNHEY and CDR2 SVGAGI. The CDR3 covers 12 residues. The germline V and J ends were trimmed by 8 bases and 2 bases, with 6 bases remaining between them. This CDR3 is CASGSNTGELFF. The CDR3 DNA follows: TGTGCCAGCGGGAGTAACACCGGGGAGCTGTTTTTT.

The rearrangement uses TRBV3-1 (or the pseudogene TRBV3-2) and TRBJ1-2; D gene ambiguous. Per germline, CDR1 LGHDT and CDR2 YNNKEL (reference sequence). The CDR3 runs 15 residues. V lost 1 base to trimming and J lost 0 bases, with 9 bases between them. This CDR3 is CASSQGELANYGYTF. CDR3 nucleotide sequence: TGTGCCAGCAGCCAAGGAGAACTGGCTAACTATGGCTACACCTTC.

DNA for the CDR3: TGTGCCAGCAGCAAAGAGATTCAATTCGCGACAGGGGGCACTGAAGCTTTCTTT. Encoded protein: CASSKEIQFATGGTEAFF. This rearrangement joins TRBV21-1 to TRBJ1-1; the D call TRBD1 from the table was never checked on the DNA. TRBV21-1 is given as a pseudogene. CDR3 length equals 18 residues.

The CDR3 DNA follows: TGTGCCAGTACCACAGGCGCCGACAATGAAAAACTGTTTTTT. Translating it yields CASTTGADNEKLFF. The V call is TRBV19, the J call TRBJ1-4, with a tentative D call TRBD1 (5 bases). The CDR3 has 14 residues. V shed 7 bases and J shed 5 bases, with 14 bases lying between them. Germline V gives CDR1 LNHDA, CDR2 SQIVND (reference sequence).

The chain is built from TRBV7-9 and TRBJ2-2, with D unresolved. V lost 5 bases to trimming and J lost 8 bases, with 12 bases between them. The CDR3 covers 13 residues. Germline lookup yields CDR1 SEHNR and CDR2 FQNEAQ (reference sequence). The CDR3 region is CASSASSTGELFF. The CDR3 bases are TGTGCCAGCAGCGCGTCCTCCACTGGGGAGCTGTTTTTT.

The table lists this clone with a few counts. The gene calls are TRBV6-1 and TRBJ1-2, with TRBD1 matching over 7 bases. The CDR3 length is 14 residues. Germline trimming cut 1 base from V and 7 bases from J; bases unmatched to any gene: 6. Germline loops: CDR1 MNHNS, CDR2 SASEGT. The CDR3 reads CASSEGRTGTGYTF. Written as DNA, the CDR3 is TGTGCCAGCAGTGAAGGCAGGACAGGCACTGGCTACACCTTC.

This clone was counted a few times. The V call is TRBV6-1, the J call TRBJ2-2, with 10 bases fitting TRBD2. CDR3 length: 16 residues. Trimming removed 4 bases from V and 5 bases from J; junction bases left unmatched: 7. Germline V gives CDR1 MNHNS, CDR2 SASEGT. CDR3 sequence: CASSGLAGDLTGELFF. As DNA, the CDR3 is TGTGCCAGCAGTGGCCTAGCGGGGGACCTGACCGGGGAGCTGTTTTTT.

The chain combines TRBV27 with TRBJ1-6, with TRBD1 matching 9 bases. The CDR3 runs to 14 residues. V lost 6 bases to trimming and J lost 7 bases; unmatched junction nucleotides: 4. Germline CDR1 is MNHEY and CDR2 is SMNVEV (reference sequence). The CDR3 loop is CASRRQGGNSPLHF. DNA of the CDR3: TGTGCCAGCAGAAGACAGGGGGGGAATTCACCCCTCCACTTT.

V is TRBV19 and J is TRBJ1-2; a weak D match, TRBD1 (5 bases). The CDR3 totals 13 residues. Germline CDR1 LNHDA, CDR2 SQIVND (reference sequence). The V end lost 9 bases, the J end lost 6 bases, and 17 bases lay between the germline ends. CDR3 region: CASRGQGFNGYTF. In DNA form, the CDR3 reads TGTGCCAGCCGCGGTCAGGGTTTCAATGGCTACACCTTC.

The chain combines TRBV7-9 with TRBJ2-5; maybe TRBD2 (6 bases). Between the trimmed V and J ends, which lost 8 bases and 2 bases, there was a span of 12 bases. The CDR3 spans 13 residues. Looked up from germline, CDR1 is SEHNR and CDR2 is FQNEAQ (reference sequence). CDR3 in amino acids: CASGRGGQETQYF. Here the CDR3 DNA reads TGTGCCAGCGGGCGAGGAGGGCAAGAGACCCAGTACTTC.

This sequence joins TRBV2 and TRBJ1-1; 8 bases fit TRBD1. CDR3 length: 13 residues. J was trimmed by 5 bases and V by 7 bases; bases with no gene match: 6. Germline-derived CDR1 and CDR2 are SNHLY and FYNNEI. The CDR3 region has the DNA TGTGCCAGCACTGGACAGGGTCGAACTGAAGCTTTCTTT. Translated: CASTGQGRTEAFF.

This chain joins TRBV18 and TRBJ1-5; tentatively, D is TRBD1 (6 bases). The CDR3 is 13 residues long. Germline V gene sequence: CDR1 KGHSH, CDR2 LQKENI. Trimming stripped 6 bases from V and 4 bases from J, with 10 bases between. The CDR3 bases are TGTGCCAGCTCGCGGGGGGCAAATCAGCCCCAGCATTTT. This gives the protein CASSRGANQPQHF. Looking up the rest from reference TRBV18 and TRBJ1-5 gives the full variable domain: NAGVMQNPRHLVRRRGQEARLRCSPMKGHSHVYWYRQLPEEGLKFMVYLQKENIIDESGMPKERFSAEFPKEGPSILRIQQVVRGDSAAYFCASSRGANQPQHFGDGTRLSIL.

For the CDR3, the DNA is TGTGCCAGCAGACTCGGACAGGCCCTCTCGAGCTATGGCTACACCTTC. This encodes CASRLGQALSSYGYTF. This chain links TRBV6-6 with TRBJ1-2; 7 nucleotides agree with TRBD1. Germline loops: CDR1 MNHNY, CDR2 SVGAGI (reference sequence). CDR3 length: 16 amino acids. Trimming at V came to 6 bases and at J to 4 bases, leaving 14 bases not matched to a gene.

The chain's CDR3 is CASSVGATESGNTIYF. In nucleotides, the CDR3 is TGTGCCAGCAGCGTAGGCGCGACAGAGTCGGGAAACACCATATATTTT. The chain is built from TRBV9 and TRBJ1-3; D may be TRBD1 (5 bases). Trimming stripped 0 bases from V and 4 bases from J, with 14 bases between. The CDR3 loop spans 16 amino acids. Per the germline V gene, CDR1 is SGDLS and CDR2 is YYNGEE.

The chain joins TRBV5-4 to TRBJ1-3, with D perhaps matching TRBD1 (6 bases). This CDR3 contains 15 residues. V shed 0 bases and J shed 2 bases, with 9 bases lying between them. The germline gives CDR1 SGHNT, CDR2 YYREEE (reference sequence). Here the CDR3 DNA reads TGTGCCAGCAGCTTGGCGGCAGGGGCTGGAAACACCATATATTTT. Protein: CASSLAAGAGNTIYF. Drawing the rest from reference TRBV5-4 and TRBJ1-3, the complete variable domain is ETGVTQSPTHLIKTRGQQVTLRCSSQSGHNTVSWYQQALGQGPQFIFQYYREEENGRGNFPPRFSGLQFPNYSSELNVNALELDDSALYLCASSLAAGAGNTIYFGEGSWLTVV.

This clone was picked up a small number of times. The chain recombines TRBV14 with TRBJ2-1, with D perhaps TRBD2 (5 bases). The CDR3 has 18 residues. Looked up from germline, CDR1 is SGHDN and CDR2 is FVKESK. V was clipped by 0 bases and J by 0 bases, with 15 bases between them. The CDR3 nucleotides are TGTGCCAGCAGCCAAGACGCCCCTAGCTCGAGCTCCTACAATGAGCAGTTCTTC. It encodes CASSQDAPSSSSYNEQFF.

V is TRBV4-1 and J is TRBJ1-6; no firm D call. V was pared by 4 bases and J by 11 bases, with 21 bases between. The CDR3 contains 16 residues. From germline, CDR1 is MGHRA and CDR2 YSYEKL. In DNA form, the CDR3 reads TGCGCCAGCAGCCCAACGGCGGGGTTCCAGAGACCACCCCTCCACTTT. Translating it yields CASSPTAGFQRPPLHF.

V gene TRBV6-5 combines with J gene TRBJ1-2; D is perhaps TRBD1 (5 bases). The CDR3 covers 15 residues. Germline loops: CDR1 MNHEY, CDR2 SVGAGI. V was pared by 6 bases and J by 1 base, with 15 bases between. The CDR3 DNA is TGTGCCAGCAGGATGGAAGGGGCGCTTAACTATGGCTACACCTTC. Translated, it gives CASRMEGALNYGYTF.

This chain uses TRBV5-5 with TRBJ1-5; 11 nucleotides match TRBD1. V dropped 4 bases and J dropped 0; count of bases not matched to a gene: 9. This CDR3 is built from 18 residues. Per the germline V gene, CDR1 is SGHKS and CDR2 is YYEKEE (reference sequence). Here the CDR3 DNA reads TGTGCCAGCAGCACCGGGACAGGGGGTTCATATAGCAATCAGCCCCAGCATTTT. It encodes CASSTGTGGSYSNQPQHF.

The chain's CDR3 is CASSSMDRVSYEQYF. In DNA, the CDR3 is TGTGCCAGCAGCTCCATGGACAGGGTATCCTACGAGCAGTACTTC. The rearrangement joins TRBV6-5 to TRBJ2-7; 8 positions match TRBD1. The CDR3 is 15 residues long. Germline V gene data show CDR1 as MNHEY and CDR2 as SVGAGI. After removal of 6 bases from V and 1 base from J, the junction contained 8 bases not matched to a gene.

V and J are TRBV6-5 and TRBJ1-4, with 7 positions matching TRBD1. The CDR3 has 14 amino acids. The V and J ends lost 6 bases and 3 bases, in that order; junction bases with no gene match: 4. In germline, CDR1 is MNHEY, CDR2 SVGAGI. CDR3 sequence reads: CASSNTGANEKLFF. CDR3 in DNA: TGTGCCAGCAGCAATACAGGGGCTAATGAAAAACTGTTTTTT.